The 12 T cell receptor beta chains below come from one sample, sequenced in a study of spatial heterogeneity in lung cancer. TCRdb reprocessed the 5' RACE reads via MiXCR and lists one record per CDR3 protein. The sample holds about 7,000 distinct CDR3 sequences; 3% to 4% are singletons and the top ten take roughly 15%. Stated time point: sample taken at primary tumor resection. No antigen has been assigned to these receptors. Study findings and constraints: Tumor mutation counts were tracked by expanded intratumoral alpha and beta TCR counts.

Sequencing used lung tumor tissue, obtained at surgery. The receptor source for this set is a male donor with early-stage non-small cell lung cancer.

The chain joins TRBV7-2 to TRBJ2-7; tentatively, D is TRBD1 or TRBD2 (5 bases each). V lost 3 bases and J 2 bases, leaving 17 bases between the germline ends. This CDR3 spans 16 amino acids. Germline V CDR1 and CDR2: SGHTA, FQGNSA. The CDR3 region is CASSLSGAGVPYEQYF. CDR3 bases: TGTGCCAGCAGCTTGTCCGGGGCCGGGGTTCCCTACGAGCAGTACTTC.

This clonotype is medium-sized by share. V usage is TRBV30 and J usage is TRBJ1-1; D remains unclear. The CDR3 is made up of 12 amino acids. From germline, CDR1 is GTSNPN and CDR2 SVGIG (reference sequence). Deletions cut 5 bases from V and 0 bases from J, with 7 bases between. The DNA of the CDR3 is TGTGCCTGGGAAACCATGAACACTGAAGCTTTCTTT. Translating it yields CAWETMNTEAFF.

This clonotype was seen at least ten times. This chain uses TRBV20-1 with TRBJ2-5, with no clear D. V was shortened by 5 bases and J by 0 bases, with 4 bases between the two germline ends. The CDR3 length is 11 residues. The germline CDR1 and CDR2 sequences are DFQATT and SNEGSKA (reference sequence). The CDR3 region has the DNA TGCAGTGCTGAAAACCAAGAGACCCAGTACTTC. This gives the protein CSAENQETQYF.

This clonotype appeared a single time. A read error is possible here, since a much larger clone lies one base away. J is TRBJ1-1 and V is TRBV20-1; TRBD1 is a possible D gene (6 bases). V gave up 7 bases and J gave up 4 bases, with 16 bases separating them. Germline V gene data show CDR1 as DFQATT and CDR2 as SNEGSKA (reference sequence). This CDR3 comprises 13 residues. CDR3 residues: CSVPGHGSTEAFF. The CDR3 DNA follows: TGCAGTGTTCCGGGACATGGGTCCACTGAAGCTTTCTTT.

This clonotype was detected ten times or more. The rearrangement joins TRBV24-1 to TRBJ2-1, with 13 bases fitting TRBD2. There are 16 residues in the CDR3. Germline CDR1 KGHDR, CDR2 SFDVKD. Unmatched junction bases numbered 11, after V lost 4 bases and J lost 12 bases. The CDR3 bases are TGTGCCACCAGTGAAGCTACTAGCGGGAGGGCCGGAGGGCAGTTCTTC. It is translated as CATSEATSGRAGGQFF.

This clonotype is termed medium-sized. The J gene is TRBJ1-1, the V gene TRBV6-5; D possibly corresponds to TRBD1 (6 bases). Trimming pared 6 bases from V and 1 base from J, leaving 21 bases between. There are 17 residues in the CDR3. The germline V gene has CDR1 MNHEY and CDR2 SVGAGI. This CDR3 is CASRPPGHLTRNTEAFF. The DNA for the CDR3 is TGTGCCAGCAGGCCACCGGGACATCTTACGAGGAACACTGAAGCTTTCTTT.

This clonotype was seen at least ten times. The chain couples TRBV29-1 to TRBJ1-2; D ambiguous. The V gene lost 1 base and the J gene lost 8 bases, with 17 bases spanning the gap. This CDR3 contains 14 residues. The germline V gene encodes CDR1 SQVTM and CDR2 ANQGSEA. Here the CDR3 reads CSVEVFEGARGYTF. The CDR3 DNA sequence: TGCAGCGTTGAAGTGTTCGAGGGAGCGAGAGGCTACACCTTC.

This clonotype was found many times. The V call is TRBV15, the J call TRBJ1-1; D call uncertain. The CDR3 has 13 amino acids. The V gene lost 5 bases and the J gene lost 2 bases, with 9 bases spanning the gap. Per germline, CDR1 LNHNV and CDR2 YYDKDF (reference sequence). The CDR3 protein is CATSRTVNTEAFF. The CDR3 DNA reads TGTGCCACCAGCCGGACCGTTAACACTGAAGCTTTCTTT.

This clonotype was seen many times. This chain connects TRBV2 to TRBJ2-1, with D possibly TRBD2 on 6 matching bases. V was pared by 6 bases and J by 10 bases, with 13 bases between. Per germline, CDR1 SNHLY and CDR2 FYNNEI. The CDR3 has 12 amino acids. The CDR3 spells CASSRDSDEQFF. As DNA, the CDR3 is TGTGCCAGCAGCCGGGACTCTGACGAGCAGTTCTTC.

This clonotype was counted ten times or more. V and J are TRBV5-1 and TRBJ2-3; 10 nucleotides agree with TRBD2. CDR1 SGHRS and CDR2 YFSETQ come from the germline V gene. J was trimmed by 2 bases and V by 4 bases; bases with no gene match: 4. The CDR3 runs to 15 residues. CDR3 in DNA: TGCGCCAGCAGCATACTAGCGGGACTCACAGATACGCAGTATTTT. Protein: CASSILAGLTDTQYF.

In this sample, this clonotype turned up many times. The V and J genes are TRBV11-2 and TRBJ2-3, with 16 nucleotides matching TRBD2. J gave up 0 bases and V 4 bases, and 16 bases lay outside the gene matches. The germline gives CDR1 SGHAT, CDR2 FQNNGV. The CDR3 has 22 amino acids. CDR3 nucleotides: TGTGCCAGCAGCTCGGGACTAGCGGGAGGGCAAATCGGGTTTCTTAGCACAGATACGCAGTATTTT. This gives the protein CASSSGLAGGQIGFLSTDTQYF.

The rearrangement joins TRBV10-3 to TRBJ2-1; D gene ambiguous. V lost 0 bases to trimming and J lost 7 bases, with 13 bases between them. The germline gives CDR1 ENHRY, CDR2 SYGVKD. The CDR3 runs to 15 residues. The CDR3 DNA follows: TGTGCCATCAGTGAGTCTCCTTCTAGAAGGAATGAGCAGTTCTTC. This encodes CAISESPSRRNEQFF.